Each of the 25 T cell receptor beta chains below was sequenced from the same sample in a study of T cells in Graves' hyperthyroidism and ophthalmopathy (dated by TCRdb to 2018 to 2020). Receptor amplification or capture employed multiplex PCR. The reads were generated on an Illumina HiSeq 2000. TCR beta CDR3 regions were amplified from RNA transcripts. The first round of RT-PCR for the TCR CDR3 was performed with the HTBI primer set and the Qiagen OneStep RT-PCR kit. The raw public data were reprocessed by TCRdb itself: fastp quality trimming at Q25, MiXCR clonotype calling, in-frame beta chains only. Rows are combined by CDR3 protein, so each entry shows the most common genes and DNA. The sample includes some 770,000 distinct CDR3 sequences, with roughly 15% observed a single time. The top ten constitute roughly 8% of the sample. Sequencing was performed on blood. All receptors come from a man aged 18 to 29 with Graves' hyperthyroidism.

V and J are TRBV20-1 and TRBJ2-1, with D uncertain. With 0 bases removed from V and 4 bases from J, the gap between germline ends came to 10 bases. This CDR3 contains 14 residues. Germline lookup yields CDR1 DFQATT and CDR2 SNEGSKA (reference sequence). In DNA form, the CDR3 reads TGCAGTGCTAGAGACAGTGTATCTTACAATGAGCAGTTCTTC. Translated, it gives CSARDSVSYNEQFF.

The CDR3 bases are TGCAGCGTTACCTCCCGTGGACAGTTGAACACTGAAGCTTTCTTT. The encoded protein is CSVTSRGQLNTEAFF. The chain employs TRBV29-1 and TRBJ1-1, with D possibly being TRBD1 (6 bases). The CDR3 consists of 15 residues. Trimming took off 5 bases at V and 0 bases at J, with 16 bases between the two ends. From germline, CDR1 is SQVTM and CDR2 ANQGSEA.

This clonotype was seen many times. The genes are TRBV25-1 and TRBJ1-1; D call uncertain. Germline V gene data show CDR1 as MGHDK and CDR2 as SYGVNS. This CDR3 contains 16 residues. V dropped 3 bases and J dropped 0 bases, with 14 bases sitting between them. CDR3 sequence (DNA): TGTGCCAGCAGTGAGCAAGGACGGGGATTGAACACTGAAGCTTTCTTT. As protein: CASSEQGRGLNTEAFF. The complete variable domain, with remaining parts taken from reference TRBV25-1 and TRBJ1-1, reads EADIYQTPRYLVIGTGKKITLECSQTMGHDKMYWYQQDPGMELHLIHYSYGVNSTEKGDLSSESTVSRIRTEHFPLTLESARPSHTSQYLCASSEQGRGLNTEAFFGQGTRLTVV.

This chain uses TRBV27 with TRBJ2-6; D unclear. V was shortened by 2 bases and J by 3 bases, with 2 bases between the two germline ends. Germline lookup yields CDR1 MNHEY and CDR2 SMNVEV (reference sequence). The CDR3 runs to 13 residues. The CDR3, as DNA: TGTGCCAGCAGTTTAAATGGGGCCAACGTCCTGACTTTC. The encoded protein is CASSLNGANVLTF.

The V gene is TRBV28, the J gene TRBJ2-7, with D tentatively TRBD1 (6 bases). V was cut by 4 bases and J by 5 bases, with 15 bases left in between. The CDR3 runs to 14 residues. From germline, CDR1 is MDHEN and CDR2 SYDVKM. The CDR3 reads CASSSPGTTNEQYF. DNA of the CDR3: TGTGCCAGCAGTTCACCTGGGACAACGAACGAGCAGTACTTC. Combining the CDR3 with reference TRBV28 and TRBJ2-7 gives the whole variable domain DVKVTQSSRYLVKRTGEKVFLECVQDMDHENMFWYRQDPGLGLRLIYFSYDVKMKEKGDIPEGYSVSREKKERFSLILESASTNQTSMYLCASSSPGTTNEQYFGPGTRLTVT.

The chain employs TRBV20-1 and TRBJ1-1; D not resolved. V lost 5 bases and J 11 bases, leaving 24 bases between the germline ends. This CDR3 contains 14 residues. Germline V gene data show CDR1 as DFQATT and CDR2 as SNEGSKA (reference sequence). The CDR3 nucleotides read TGCAGTGCTTCGGGAAGCAAGGCACCTTCACGGGCTTTCTTT. Protein product: CSASGSKAPSRAFF.

The sample holds a few counts of this clonotype. The genes are TRBV6-6 and TRBJ2-3; D is ambiguous. The CDR3 is 14 amino acids. V was shortened by 2 bases and J by 2 bases, with 8 bases between the two germline ends. Germline CDR1 reads MNHNY; CDR2 reads SVGAGI (reference sequence). The CDR3 loop reads CASSYGATTDTQYF. CDR3 bases: TGTGCCAGCAGTTACGGAGCGACCACAGATACGCAGTATTTT.

The rearrangement links TRBV9 to TRBJ2-1, with 11 bases identical to TRBD2. CDR3 length: 16 residues. Germline trimming cut 3 bases from V and 6 bases from J; bases unmatched to any gene: 8. Per the germline V gene, CDR1 is SGDLS and CDR2 is YYNGEE. CDR3 sequence (DNA): TGTGCCAGCAGCGCCCGCGGGACTAGCGGCCGCAATGAGCAGTTCTTC. Encoded protein: CASSARGTSGRNEQFF.

This clonotype has ten or more counts. V is TRBV7-6 and J is TRBJ2-3; D ambiguous. The CDR3 has 12 residues. Germline CDR1 reads SGHVS; CDR2 reads FNYEAQ. V lost 4 bases to trimming and J lost 3 bases, with 5 bases between them. CDR3 residues: CASSSWTDTQYF. The CDR3 DNA is TGTGCCAGCAGCTCGTGGACAGATACGCAGTATTTT.

This clonotype was observed a few times. This chain connects TRBV5-1 to TRBJ2-5, with 7 bases lining up with TRBD1. V was clipped by 4 bases and J by 5 bases; unmatched bases: 8. This CDR3 contains 14 residues. Per germline, CDR1 SGHRS and CDR2 YFSETQ. The CDR3 sequence is CASSQGTVRETQYF. The CDR3 region has the DNA TGCGCCAGCAGCCAAGGGACAGTAAGGGAGACCCAGTACTTC.

This clonotype has a count of ten or more. The chain is built from TRBV2 and TRBJ2-1, with 10 bases matching TRBD2. The germline CDR1 and CDR2 sequences are SNHLY and FYNNEI. The trim removed 4 bases at V and 2 bases at J, leaving 14 bases unmatched. The CDR3 contains 19 residues. The CDR3 bases are TGTGCCAGCAGTGGGGGGGGGCTAGCGGGAGTTCGGCCCTACAATGAGCAGTTCTTC. It yields the protein CASSGGGLAGVRPYNEQFF.

Concerning this clonotype itself: The junction differs from germline at one of its ends, possibly a read error. The V and J genes are TRBV9 and TRBJ2-3; TRBD2 agrees at 7 bases. Germline CDR1 is SGDLS and CDR2 is YYNGEE. This CDR3 is built from 14 residues. CDR3 in amino acids: CASSEIAGTGTQYF. CDR3 DNA sequence: TGTGCCAGCAGCGAGATAGCGGGCACAGGTACGCAGTATTTT.

V usage is TRBV2 and J usage is TRBJ2-7; D perhaps matches TRBD2 (5 bases). Trimming removed 6 bases from V and 6 bases from J, with 12 bases in between. Germline V gives CDR1 SNHLY, CDR2 FYNNEI. The CDR3 sequence is 12 residues long. The CDR3 DNA is TGTGCCAGCAGATCGGACGAGGGCGAGCAGTACTTC. Protein sequence: CASRSDEGEQYF.

The chain links TRBV19 to TRBJ2-4; D is possibly TRBD2 (5 bases). Looked up from germline, CDR1 is LNHDA and CDR2 is SQIVND (reference sequence). This CDR3 is 13 amino acids long. Between the trimmed V and J ends, which lost 6 bases and 4 bases, there was a span of 10 bases. CDR3 sequence: CASRAGGKNIQYF. For the CDR3, the DNA is TGTGCCAGTAGGGCGGGCGGGAAAAACATTCAGTACTTC.

This clonotype was counted ten times or more. The J gene is TRBJ2-1, the V gene TRBV28; no clear D gene. The germline CDR1 and CDR2 sequences are MDHEN and SYDVKM. This CDR3 spans 14 amino acids. V dropped 6 bases and J dropped 0 bases, with 9 bases sitting between them. The CDR3 DNA sequence: TGTGCCAGCAGAGTGAGTTTCTCCTACAATGAGCAGTTCTTC. This codes for CASRVSFSYNEQFF.

A word on this clonotype: At one end the junction does not follow the germline gene, possibly because of a read error. This chain uses TRBV5-1 with TRBJ2-7, with TRBD1 matching over 9 bases. CDR1 is SGHRS and CDR2 is YFSETQ in the germline V gene. The CDR3 has 14 residues. CDR3 amino acids: CSSSLFDRGDEQYF. Here the CDR3 DNA reads TGCTCCAGCAGCTTGTTTGACAGGGGGGACGAGCAGTACTTC.

This clonotype was counted many times. This chain joins TRBV12-3 or TRBV12-4 and TRBJ2-2, with a tentative D call TRBD2 (6 bases). The CDR3 covers 15 residues. V was pared by 7 bases and J by 4 bases, with 16 bases between. The CDR3 loop reads CASNSGVVGTGELFF. In DNA, the CDR3 is TGTGCCAGCAATTCGGGGGTTGTCGGCACCGGGGAGCTGTTTTTT.

J is TRBJ2-5 and V is TRBV29-1; tentative D call: TRBD1 (5 bases). The CDR3 extends over 13 amino acids. Trimming removed 3 bases at V and 2 bases at J, with 10 bases between. The germline gives CDR1 SQVTM, CDR2 ANQGSEA. CDR3 sequence: CSVDVRGQETQYF. The CDR3 DNA follows: TGCAGCGTTGATGTAAGGGGACAAGAGACCCAGTACTTC.

In its sample, this clonotype was seen a few times. The rearrangement links TRBV20-1 to TRBJ2-1; D might be TRBD2 (5 bases). CDR1 is DFQATT, CDR2 SNEGSKA, per germline (reference sequence). CDR3 length: 12 amino acids. V lost 1 base to trimming and J lost 5 bases, with 6 bases between them. CDR3 sequence: CSARGENNEQFF. The CDR3, as DNA: TGCAGTGCTAGAGGGGAGAACAATGAGCAGTTCTTC.

The chain uses TRBV6-5 and TRBJ1-1, with D possibly TRBD1 on 5 matching bases. V was trimmed by 0 bases and J by 1 base, leaving 18 bases between them. Germline V gene sequence: CDR1 MNHEY, CDR2 SVGAGI. CDR3 length equals 18 residues. In DNA form, the CDR3 reads TGTGCCAGCAGTTACTCGTGGGGTAGGGGAGATACGAACACTGAAGCTTTCTTT. It specifies CASSYSWGRGDTNTEAFF.

This clonotype has at least ten counts. The rearrangement links TRBV5-1 to TRBJ2-3, with TRBD2 matching over 8 bases. The V segment lost 0 bases and the J segment 0 bases; nucleotides outside the gene matches: 3. Germline V CDR1 and CDR2: SGHRS, YFSETQ. The CDR3 extends over 16 amino acids. The CDR3 protein is CASSLGASGSTDTQYF. The CDR3 nucleotides read TGCGCCAGCAGCTTGGGGGCTAGCGGGAGCACAGATACGCAGTATTTT.

The rearrangement joins TRBV11-2 to TRBJ1-6; a weak D match, TRBD1 (6 bases). This CDR3 has 14 residues. Trimming cost V 1 base and J 7 bases, with 8 bases left between them. Germline CDR1 and CDR2: SGHAT and FQNNGV. CDR3 nucleotides: TGTGCCAGCAGCTTAGGGGGGCAGAATTCACCCCTCCACTTT. Its translation is CASSLGGQNSPLHF.

The chain joins TRBV9 to TRBJ2-7; 8 positions agree with TRBD2. The CDR3 has 14 amino acids. Losses at the gene ends were 0 bases for V and 7 bases for J; bases not matched to a gene: 6. The germline V gene has CDR1 SGDLS and CDR2 YYNGEE. This CDR3 reads CASSVDGGGGEQYF. Here the CDR3 DNA reads TGTGCCAGCAGCGTAGACGGGGGGGGTGGGGAGCAGTACTTC.

This clonotype was found a few times. The V gene is TRBV29-1, the J gene TRBJ1-3; D remains unclear. V was clipped by 3 bases and J by 0 bases, with 6 bases between them. The CDR3 consists of 13 residues. In germline, CDR1 is SQVTM, CDR2 ANQGSEA. CDR3 region: CSVESFSGNTIYF. The CDR3 nucleotides are TGCAGCGTTGAGTCTTTCTCTGGAAACACCATATATTTT.

This clonotype was detected only a few times. This chain uses TRBV7-2 with TRBJ2-7; TRBD2 matches 8 bases. CDR1 is SGHTA and CDR2 is FQGNSA in the germline V gene. V lost 2 bases and J lost 6; bases outside the gene matches: 0. The CDR3 spans 12 residues. The CDR3 region has the DNA TGTGCCAGCAGCTTACGGGAGGGCGAGCAGTACTTC. As protein: CASSLREGEQYF.